This TCR beta chain was identified in a study of long-term antiretroviral therapy in people with HIV. Points on this clone: Antigen specificity is unknown.

Sequencing used immunoSEQ v3.0 at survey level. Repertoires were generated with immunoSEQ multiplex PCR, while TCRdb's copy carries only in-frame clones and drops some. In the table there are 34,000 or so clones, approximately 85% of which are singletons. Findings and caveats of the study: ART adherence, viral resistance and therapy changes went undocumented. ART-treated samples gained diversity yet remained below transplant donor controls.

Each donor had at least one pre-ART and at least two post-ART PBMC samples. Each sample contained roughly 0.85-11 million cryopreserved PBMC, thawed before DNA extraction. Germline V gives CDR1 LNHDA, CDR2 SQIVND (reference sequence). The ends were cut back, 9 bases at V and 2 bases at J, with 13 bases in the middle. The CDR3 consists of 13 residues. This receptor was obtained from a man aged 18 to 30 with HIV. The chain recombines TRBV19 with TRBJ1-1; D not certain. The starting material was unsorted PBMCs, obtained around 3.3 years after starting antiretroviral therapy. CDR3 DNA sequence: TGTGCCAGCCAACCTGGATCCAACACTGAAGCTTTCTTT. It codes for CASQPGSNTEAFF.